The clone carrying this T cell receptor (beta chain) appeared a single time. The length of the CDR3 is 13 residues. The ends were cut back, 8 bases at V and 2 bases at J, with 13 bases in the middle. The germline V gene encodes CDR1 MNHNS and CDR2 SASEGT. Using RNA template, CDR3s of TCR alpha and beta were amplified with iRepertoire arm-PCR. In TCRdb, the multiplex PCR reads were re-called with MiXCR into one record per CDR3 protein. The sample records 3,900 or so distinct CDR3 sequences, 25% to 40% being singletons. The entry originates in a study of glioma-infiltrating T cells. The chain employs TRBV6-1 and TRBJ2-7; D is possibly TRBD2 (5 bases). The receptor comes from a human donor with low-grade glioma or glioblastoma, undergoing nonglioma brain surgery, or in good health (not recorded which). The sequencing input was glioma tissue, nonneoplastic brain tissue, or PBMCs (not recorded which). In nucleotides, the CDR3 is TGTGCCAGCGAGGAGGAGCTAGCCTACGAGCAGTACTTC. Translating it yields CASEEELAYEQYF.